This TCR beta chain originates from a study of blood T cell repertoires in COVID-19. About the study: Acute and convalescent COVID-19 samples came from the United States, Italy and Spain. T cells, B-cell-depleted T cells, or PBMCs supplied cDNA or gDNA.

Profiling relied on immunoSEQ multiplex PCR, and the TCRdb table lists in-frame clones only, not all of them. The table lists 150,000 or so clones, about three quarters of them singletons. Germline V gene sequence: CDR1 SQVTM, CDR2 ANQGSEA. After removal of 0 bases from V and 6 bases from J, the junction contained 6 bases not matched to a gene. This CDR3 has 14 residues. Material: peripheral blood. The receptor was derived from a woman between 45 and 60 years old with active or convalescent COVID-19. The chain employs TRBV29-1 and TRBJ2-7; 9 bases align to TRBD1. CDR3 loop: CSVEDRGQGREQYF. The CDR3 nucleotides read TGCAGCGTTGAAGATCGGGGACAGGGACGCGAGCAGTACTTC.